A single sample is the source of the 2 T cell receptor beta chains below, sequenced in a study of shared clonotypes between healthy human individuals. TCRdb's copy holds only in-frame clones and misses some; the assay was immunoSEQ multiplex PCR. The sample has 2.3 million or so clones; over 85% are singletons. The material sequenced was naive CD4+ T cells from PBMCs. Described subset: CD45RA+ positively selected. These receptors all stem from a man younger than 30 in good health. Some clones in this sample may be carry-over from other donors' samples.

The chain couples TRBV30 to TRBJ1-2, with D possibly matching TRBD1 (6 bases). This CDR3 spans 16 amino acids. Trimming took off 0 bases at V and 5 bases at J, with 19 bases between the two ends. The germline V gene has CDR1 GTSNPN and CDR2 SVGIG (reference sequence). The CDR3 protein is CAWSVARGPPVYGYTF. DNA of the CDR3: TGTGCCTGGAGTGTAGCCCGGGGGCCCCCCGTATATGGCTACACCTTC.

CDR3 region: CASSLRSGLKNTGELFF. CDR3 DNA sequence: TGTGCCAGCAGCTTACGGTCGGGGCTTAAGAACACCGGGGAGCTGTTTTTT. This chain connects TRBV11-2 to TRBJ2-2, with D perhaps TRBD1 or TRBD2 (5 bases each). This CDR3 has 17 residues. V dropped 2 bases and J dropped 1 base, with 14 bases sitting between them. CDR1 is SGHAT, CDR2 FQNNGV, per germline.